The clone carrying this T cell receptor (beta chain) occurred a few times. Its antigen remains unknown. Preparation of the TCRbeta library was carried out with unique molecular identifiers. MiXCR was run by TCRdb on the PCR reads, yielding one entry per CDR3 protein. The sample contains approximately 430,000 distinct CDR3 sequences, around 16% of which appear only once. These data come from a study of T-cell reconstitution after alpha-beta-depleted transplantation in children. The study's findings and limits: Elevated TCRbeta diversity at day 60 was traced, in some patients, to surviving recipient T cells and thymic progenitors. One year post-transplant, T-cell counts and diversity were largely derived from T cells produced anew. Expanded clones from the graft, numbering several hundred, reportedly supplied alpha-beta T cells about two months after transplant.

The CDR3 covers 15 residues. Germline V gene data show CDR1 as DFQATT and CDR2 as SNEGSKA (reference sequence). With V trimmed by 3 bases and J by 1 base, 8 bases remained unmatched. This sequence was found in a boy in the first two years of life who had a stem cell transplant for Wiskott-Aldrich syndrome, so the T cells may come from the graft donor. The sample here was PBMCs, mostly from graft donor cells, taken 360 days after TCRalphabeta/CD19-depleted stem cell transplant. This chain uses TRBV20-1 with TRBJ2-7; 8 nucleotides agree with TRBD2. CDR3 amino acids: CSARVLAGWSYEQYF. For the CDR3, the DNA is TGCAGTGCTAGGGTGCTAGCGGGTTGGTCCTACGAGCAGTACTTC.